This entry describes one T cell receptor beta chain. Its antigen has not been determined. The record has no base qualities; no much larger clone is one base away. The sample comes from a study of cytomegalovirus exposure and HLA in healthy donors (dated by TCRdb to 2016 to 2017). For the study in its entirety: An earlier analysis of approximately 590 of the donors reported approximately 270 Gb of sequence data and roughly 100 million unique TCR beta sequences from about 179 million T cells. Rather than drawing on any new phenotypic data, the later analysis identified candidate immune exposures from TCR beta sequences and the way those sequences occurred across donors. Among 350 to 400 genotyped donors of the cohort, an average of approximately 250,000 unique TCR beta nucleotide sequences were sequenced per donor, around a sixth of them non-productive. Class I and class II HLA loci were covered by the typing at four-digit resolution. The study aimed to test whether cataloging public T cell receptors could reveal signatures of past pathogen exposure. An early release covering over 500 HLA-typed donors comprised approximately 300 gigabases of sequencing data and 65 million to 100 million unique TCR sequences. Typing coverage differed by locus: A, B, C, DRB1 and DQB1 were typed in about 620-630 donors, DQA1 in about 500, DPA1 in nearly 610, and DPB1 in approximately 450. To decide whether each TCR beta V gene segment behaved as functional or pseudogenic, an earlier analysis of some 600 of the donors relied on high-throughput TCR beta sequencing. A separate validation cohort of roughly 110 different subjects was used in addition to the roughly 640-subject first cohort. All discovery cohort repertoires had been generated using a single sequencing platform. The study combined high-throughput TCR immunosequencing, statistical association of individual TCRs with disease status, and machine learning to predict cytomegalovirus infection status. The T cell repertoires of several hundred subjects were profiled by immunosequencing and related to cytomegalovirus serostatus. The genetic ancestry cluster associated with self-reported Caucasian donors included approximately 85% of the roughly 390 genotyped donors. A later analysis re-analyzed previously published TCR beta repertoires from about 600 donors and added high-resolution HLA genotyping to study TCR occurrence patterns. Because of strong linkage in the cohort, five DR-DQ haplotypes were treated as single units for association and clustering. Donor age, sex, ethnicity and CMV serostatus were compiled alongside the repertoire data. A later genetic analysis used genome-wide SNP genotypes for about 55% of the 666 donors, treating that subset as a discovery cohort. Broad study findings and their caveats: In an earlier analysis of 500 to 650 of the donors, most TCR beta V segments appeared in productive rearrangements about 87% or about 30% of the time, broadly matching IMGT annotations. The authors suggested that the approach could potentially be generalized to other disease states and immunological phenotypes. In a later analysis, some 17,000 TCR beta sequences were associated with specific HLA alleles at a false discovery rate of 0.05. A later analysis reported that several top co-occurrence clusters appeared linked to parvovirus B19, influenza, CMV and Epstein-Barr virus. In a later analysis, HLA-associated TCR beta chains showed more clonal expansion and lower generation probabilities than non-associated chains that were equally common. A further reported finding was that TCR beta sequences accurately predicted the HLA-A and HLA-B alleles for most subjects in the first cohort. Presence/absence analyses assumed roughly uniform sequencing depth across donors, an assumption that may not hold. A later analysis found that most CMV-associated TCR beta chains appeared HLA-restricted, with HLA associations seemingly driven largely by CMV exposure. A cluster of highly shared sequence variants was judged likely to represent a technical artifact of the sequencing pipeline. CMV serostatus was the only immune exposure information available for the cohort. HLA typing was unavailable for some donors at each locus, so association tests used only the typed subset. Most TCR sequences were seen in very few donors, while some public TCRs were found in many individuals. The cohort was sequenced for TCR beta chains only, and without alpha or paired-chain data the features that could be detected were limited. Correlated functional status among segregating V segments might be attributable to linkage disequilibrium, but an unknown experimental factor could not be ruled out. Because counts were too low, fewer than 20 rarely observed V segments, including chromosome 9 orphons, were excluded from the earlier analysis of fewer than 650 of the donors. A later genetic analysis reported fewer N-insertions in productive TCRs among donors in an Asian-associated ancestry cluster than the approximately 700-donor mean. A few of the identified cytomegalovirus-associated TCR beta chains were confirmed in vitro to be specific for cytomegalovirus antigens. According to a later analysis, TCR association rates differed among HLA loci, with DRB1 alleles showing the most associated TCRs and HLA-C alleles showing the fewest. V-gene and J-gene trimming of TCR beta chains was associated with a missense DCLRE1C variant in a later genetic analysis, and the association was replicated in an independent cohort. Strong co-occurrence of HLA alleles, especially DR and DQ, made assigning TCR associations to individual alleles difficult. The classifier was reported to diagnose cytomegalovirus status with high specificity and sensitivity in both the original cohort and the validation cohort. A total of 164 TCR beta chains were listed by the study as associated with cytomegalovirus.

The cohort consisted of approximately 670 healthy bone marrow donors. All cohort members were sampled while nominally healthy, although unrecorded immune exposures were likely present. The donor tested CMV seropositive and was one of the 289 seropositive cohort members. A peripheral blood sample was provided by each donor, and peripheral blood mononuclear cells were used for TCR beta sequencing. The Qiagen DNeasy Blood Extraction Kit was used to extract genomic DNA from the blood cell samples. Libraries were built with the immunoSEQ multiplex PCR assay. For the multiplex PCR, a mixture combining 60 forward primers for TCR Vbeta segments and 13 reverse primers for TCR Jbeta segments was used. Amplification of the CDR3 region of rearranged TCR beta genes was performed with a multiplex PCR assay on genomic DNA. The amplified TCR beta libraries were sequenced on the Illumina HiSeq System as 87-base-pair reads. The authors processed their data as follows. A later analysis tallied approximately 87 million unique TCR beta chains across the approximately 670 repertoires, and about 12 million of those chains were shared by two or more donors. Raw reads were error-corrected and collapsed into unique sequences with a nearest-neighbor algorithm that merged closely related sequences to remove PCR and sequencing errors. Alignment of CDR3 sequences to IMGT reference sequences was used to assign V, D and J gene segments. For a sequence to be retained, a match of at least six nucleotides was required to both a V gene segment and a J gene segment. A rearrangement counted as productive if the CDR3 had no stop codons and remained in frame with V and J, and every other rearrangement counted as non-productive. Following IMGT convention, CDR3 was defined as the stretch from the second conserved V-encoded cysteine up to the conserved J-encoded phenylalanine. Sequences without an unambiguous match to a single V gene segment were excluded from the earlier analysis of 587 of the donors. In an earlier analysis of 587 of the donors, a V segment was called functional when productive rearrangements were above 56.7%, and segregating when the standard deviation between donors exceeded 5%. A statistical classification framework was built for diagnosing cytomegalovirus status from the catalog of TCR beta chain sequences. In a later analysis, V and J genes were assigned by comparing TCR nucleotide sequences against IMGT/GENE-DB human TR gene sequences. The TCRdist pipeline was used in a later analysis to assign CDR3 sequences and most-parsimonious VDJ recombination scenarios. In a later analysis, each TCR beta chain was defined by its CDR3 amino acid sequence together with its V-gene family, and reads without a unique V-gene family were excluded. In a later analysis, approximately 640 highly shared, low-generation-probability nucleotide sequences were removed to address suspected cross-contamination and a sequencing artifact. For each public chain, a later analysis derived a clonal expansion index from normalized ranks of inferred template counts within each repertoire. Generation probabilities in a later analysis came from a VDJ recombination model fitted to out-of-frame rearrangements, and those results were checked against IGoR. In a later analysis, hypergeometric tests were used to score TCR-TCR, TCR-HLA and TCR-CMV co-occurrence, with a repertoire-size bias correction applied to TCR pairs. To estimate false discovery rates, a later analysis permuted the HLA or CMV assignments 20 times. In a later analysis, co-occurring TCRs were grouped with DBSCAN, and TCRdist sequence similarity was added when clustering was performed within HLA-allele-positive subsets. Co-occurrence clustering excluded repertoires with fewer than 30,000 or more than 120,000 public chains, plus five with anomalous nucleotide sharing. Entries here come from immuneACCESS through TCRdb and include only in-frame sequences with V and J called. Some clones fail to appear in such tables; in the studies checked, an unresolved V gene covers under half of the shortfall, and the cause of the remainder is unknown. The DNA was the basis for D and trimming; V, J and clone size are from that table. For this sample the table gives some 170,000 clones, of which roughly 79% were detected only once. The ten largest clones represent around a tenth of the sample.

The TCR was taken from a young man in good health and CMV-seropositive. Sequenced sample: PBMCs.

The CDR3 region reads CASSPSYLGGRAQYEQYF. The nucleotides read TGTGCCAGCAGCCCCTCCTATTTGGGGGGGAGAGCCCAATACGAGCAGTACTTC. In this chain, TRBV14 is recombined with TRBJ2-7, and 7 junctional nucleotides match TRBD2. Trimming accounts for 4 bases at V and 4 bases at J, while the number of junction bases matched to no gene is 19. The germline V gene specifies SGHDN as CDR1 and FVKESK as CDR2. From the cysteine through the phenylalanine, the CDR3 covers 18 amino acids. Only CDR3 DNA remains: 54 bases, in frame from the first base.